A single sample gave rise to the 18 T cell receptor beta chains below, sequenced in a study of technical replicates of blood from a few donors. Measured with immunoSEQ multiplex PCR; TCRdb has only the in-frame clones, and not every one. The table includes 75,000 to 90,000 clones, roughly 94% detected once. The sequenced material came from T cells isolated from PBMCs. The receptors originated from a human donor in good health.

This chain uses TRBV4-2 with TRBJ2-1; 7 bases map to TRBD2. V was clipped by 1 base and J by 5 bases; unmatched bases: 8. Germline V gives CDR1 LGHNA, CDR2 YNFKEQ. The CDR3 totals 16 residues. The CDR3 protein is CASSQAGGTADNEQFF. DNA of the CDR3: TGTGCCAGCAGCCAAGCGGGAGGCACTGCCGACAATGAGCAGTTCTTC.

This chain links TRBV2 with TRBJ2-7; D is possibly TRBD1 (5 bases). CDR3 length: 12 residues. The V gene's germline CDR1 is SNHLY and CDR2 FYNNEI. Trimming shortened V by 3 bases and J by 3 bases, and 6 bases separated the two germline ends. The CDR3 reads CASSDRDYEQYF. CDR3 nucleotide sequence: TGTGCCAGCAGTGACAGGGACTACGAGCAGTACTTC.

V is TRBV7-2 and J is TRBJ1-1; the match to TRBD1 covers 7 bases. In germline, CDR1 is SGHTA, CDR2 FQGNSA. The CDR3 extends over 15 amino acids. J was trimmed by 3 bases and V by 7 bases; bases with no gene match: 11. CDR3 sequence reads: CASKDNRGRYTEAFF. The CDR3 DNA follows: TGTGCCAGCAAGGACAACAGGGGAAGGTACACTGAAGCTTTCTTT.

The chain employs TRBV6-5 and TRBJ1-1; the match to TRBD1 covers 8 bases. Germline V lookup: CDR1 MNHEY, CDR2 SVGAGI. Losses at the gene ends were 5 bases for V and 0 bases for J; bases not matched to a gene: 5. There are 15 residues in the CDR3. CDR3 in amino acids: CASSPGQGLNTEAFF. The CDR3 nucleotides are TGTGCCAGCAGTCCTGGACAGGGTCTGAACACTGAAGCTTTCTTT.

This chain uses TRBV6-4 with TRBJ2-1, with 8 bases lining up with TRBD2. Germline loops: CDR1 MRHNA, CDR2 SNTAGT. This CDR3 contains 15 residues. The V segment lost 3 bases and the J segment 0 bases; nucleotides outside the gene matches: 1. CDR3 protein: CASSESGSSYNEQFF. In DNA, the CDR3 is TGTGCCAGCAGTGAGAGCGGGAGCTCCTACAATGAGCAGTTCTTC.

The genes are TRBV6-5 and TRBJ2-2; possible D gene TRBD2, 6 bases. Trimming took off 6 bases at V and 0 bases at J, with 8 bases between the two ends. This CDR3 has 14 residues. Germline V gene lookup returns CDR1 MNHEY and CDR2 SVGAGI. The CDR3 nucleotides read TGTGCCAGCAGATCGGGAGCGAACACCGGGGAGCTGTTTTTT. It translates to CASRSGANTGELFF.

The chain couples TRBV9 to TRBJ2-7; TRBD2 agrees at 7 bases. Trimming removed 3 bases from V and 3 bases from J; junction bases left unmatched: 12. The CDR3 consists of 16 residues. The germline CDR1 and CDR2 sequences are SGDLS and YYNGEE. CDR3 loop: CASSGNTQTSSYEQYF. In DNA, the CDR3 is TGTGCCAGCAGCGGCAATACCCAGACTAGCAGCTACGAGCAGTACTTC.

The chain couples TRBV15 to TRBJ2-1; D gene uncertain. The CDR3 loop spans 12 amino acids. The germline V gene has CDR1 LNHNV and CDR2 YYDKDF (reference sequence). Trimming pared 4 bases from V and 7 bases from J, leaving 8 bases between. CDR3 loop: CATSTGFNEQFF. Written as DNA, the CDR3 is TGTGCCACCAGCACCGGGTTTAATGAGCAGTTCTTC.

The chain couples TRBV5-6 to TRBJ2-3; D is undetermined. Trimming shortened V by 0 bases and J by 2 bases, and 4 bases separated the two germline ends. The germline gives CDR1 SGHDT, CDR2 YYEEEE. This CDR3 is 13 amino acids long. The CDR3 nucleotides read TGTGCCAGCAGCTTGGACTCCACAGATACGCAGTATTTT. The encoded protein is CASSLDSTDTQYF.

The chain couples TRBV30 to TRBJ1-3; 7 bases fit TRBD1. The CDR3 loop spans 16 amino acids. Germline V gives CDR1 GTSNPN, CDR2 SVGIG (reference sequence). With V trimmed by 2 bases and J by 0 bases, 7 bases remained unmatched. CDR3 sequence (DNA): TGTGCCTGGAGTAACCCGGACAGGAACTCTGGAAACACCATATATTTT. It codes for CAWSNPDRNSGNTIYF.

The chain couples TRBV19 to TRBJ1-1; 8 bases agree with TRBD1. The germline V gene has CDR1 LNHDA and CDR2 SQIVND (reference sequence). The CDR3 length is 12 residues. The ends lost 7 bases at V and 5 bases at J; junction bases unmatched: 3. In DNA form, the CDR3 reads TGTGCCAGTACTCACAGGGGGACTGAAGCTTTCTTT. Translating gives CASTHRGTEAFF.

The CDR3 protein is CASSLGTGLGYTF. The CDR3 DNA is TGTGCCAGCAGCCTGGGGACAGGACTCGGCTACACCTTC. The rearrangement joins TRBV7-3 to TRBJ1-2; TRBD1 matches at 8 bases. Germline V gives CDR1 SGHTA, CDR2 FQGTGA. The CDR3 sequence is 13 residues long. V was clipped by 5 bases and J by 8 bases; unmatched bases: 7.

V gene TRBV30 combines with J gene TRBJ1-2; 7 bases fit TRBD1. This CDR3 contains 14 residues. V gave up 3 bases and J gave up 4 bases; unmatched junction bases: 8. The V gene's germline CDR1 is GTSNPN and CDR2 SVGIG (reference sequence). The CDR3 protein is CAWSEGGQTYGYTF. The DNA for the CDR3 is TGTGCCTGGAGCGAAGGGGGACAGACCTATGGCTACACCTTC.

Here the CDR3 reads CASSFGTGVYEQYF. CDR3 DNA: TGTGCCAGCAGTTTTGGGACAGGGGTCTACGAGCAGTACTTC. The chain has TRBV27 and TRBJ2-7, with 10 bases that match TRBD1. CDR3 length equals 14 residues. Germline CDR1 reads MNHEY; CDR2 reads SMNVEV (reference sequence). V was pared by 3 bases and J by 3 bases, with 2 bases of the junction left unmatched.

The CDR3 coding sequence is TGTGCCAGCAGCAAGGGGGCCTTCCAGGACACTGAAGCTTTCTTT. Encoded protein: CASSKGAFQDTEAFF. This sequence joins TRBV5-6 and TRBJ1-1, with TRBD1 matching 7 bases. The CDR3 extends over 15 amino acids. Germline V lookup: CDR1 SGHDT, CDR2 YYEEEE. J lost 3 bases, V lost 4 bases, and 9 bases had no gene match.

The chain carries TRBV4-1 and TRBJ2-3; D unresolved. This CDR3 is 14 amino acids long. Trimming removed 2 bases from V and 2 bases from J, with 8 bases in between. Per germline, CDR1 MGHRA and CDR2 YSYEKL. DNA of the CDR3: TGCGCCAGCAGCCAATTGGGCTTCACAGATACGCAGTATTTT. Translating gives CASSQLGFTDTQYF.

The CDR3 is CASSLFQGSNEKLFF. CDR3 nucleotides: TGTGCCAGCAGCTTATTCCAGGGGTCTAATGAAAAACTGTTTTTT. The J gene is TRBJ1-4, the V gene TRBV7-9; D may be TRBD1 (6 bases). This CDR3 region has 15 residues. In germline, CDR1 is SEHNR, CDR2 FQNEAQ (reference sequence). Trimming shortened V by 2 bases and J by 3 bases, and 10 bases separated the two germline ends. Variable domain in full (rest from reference TRBV7-9 and TRBJ1-4): DTGVSQNPRHKITKRGQNVTFRCDPISEHNRLYWYRQTLGQGPEFLTYFQNEAQLEKSRLLSDRFSAERPKGSFSTLEIQRTEQGDSAMYLCASSLFQGSNEKLFFGSGTQLSVL.

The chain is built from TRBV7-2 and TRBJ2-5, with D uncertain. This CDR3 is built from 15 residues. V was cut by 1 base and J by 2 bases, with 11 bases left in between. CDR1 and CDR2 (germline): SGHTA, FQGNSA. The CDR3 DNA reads TGTGCCAGCAGCTTAGGAGTGCTGACTCAAGAGACCCAGTACTTC. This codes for CASSLGVLTQETQYF.